Shown below are 20 T cell receptor beta chains from a single sample sequenced in a study of spatial heterogeneity in lung cancer. Stated time point: sample taken at primary tumor resection. MiXCR, applied by TCRdb to the 5' RACE reads, yields one record per CDR3 protein. The sample consists of under 14,000 distinct CDR3 sequences, about 6.5% of them appearing once. Here the sequenced sample was PBMCs, taken at surgery. All receptors derive from a male donor with early-stage non-small cell lung cancer.

This clonotype is termed medium-sized. The chain couples TRBV9 to TRBJ2-5, with unresolved D. This CDR3 is built from 14 residues. In germline, CDR1 is SGDLS, CDR2 YYNGEE. V lost 0 bases to trimming and J lost 5 bases, with 11 bases between them. CDR3 coding DNA: TGTGCCAGCAGCGTAGAGGACGGCCGGGAGACCCAGTACTTC. Residues: CASSVEDGRETQYF.

The CDR3 here is CASSRGGQGTDTQYF. DNA for the CDR3: TGTGCCAGCAGCCGGGGGGGACAGGGTACAGATACGCAGTATTTT. The J gene is TRBJ2-3, the V gene TRBV5-4; perhaps TRBD1 as D (9 bases). The CDR3 has 15 residues. CDR1 is SGHNT, CDR2 YYREEE, per germline (reference sequence). V was clipped by 4 bases and J by 3 bases, with 15 bases between them.

The chain employs TRBV15 and TRBJ2-3; weak D call: TRBD2 (7 bases). The V gene lost 0 bases and the J gene lost 0 bases, with 16 bases spanning the gap. Germline V gene data show CDR1 as LNHNV and CDR2 as YYDKDF (reference sequence). The CDR3 contains 18 residues. This chain's CDR3 is CATSRDGPGGPSTDTQYF. CDR3 coding DNA: TGTGCCACCAGCAGAGATGGGCCGGGGGGCCCGAGCACAGATACGCAGTATTTT.

This clonotype was counted between two and nine times. V is TRBV25-1 and J is TRBJ2-3; 7 bases line up with TRBD1. From germline, CDR1 is MGHDK and CDR2 SYGVNS. The ends lost 3 bases at V and 2 bases at J; junction bases unmatched: 5. The CDR3 covers 15 residues. The DNA of the CDR3 is TGTGCCAGCAGTGAGACCGGGACAGACACAGATACGCAGTATTTT. Its protein is CASSETGTDTDTQYF. Full variable domain (rest looked up from reference TRBV25-1 and TRBJ2-3): EADIYQTPRYLVIGTGKKITLECSQTMGHDKMYWYQQDPGMELHLIHYSYGVNSTEKGDLSSESTVSRIRTEHFPLTLESARPSHTSQYLCASSETGTDTDTQYFGPGTRLTVL.

In its sample, this clonotype was seen a few times. The DNA for the CDR3 is TGTGCCAGCAGTTTCGACAGGGGGGGATCGGGCTACGAGCAGTACTTC. It codes for CASSFDRGGSGYEQYF. V and J are TRBV27 and TRBJ2-7; 9 bases fit TRBD1. Germline V gene lookup returns CDR1 MNHEY and CDR2 SMNVEV (reference sequence). This CDR3 spans 16 amino acids. The junction had 9 bases not matched to a gene; V was cut back by 3 bases and J by 3 bases.

The rearrangement joins TRBV28 to TRBJ2-4, with unresolved D. Per germline, CDR1 MDHEN and CDR2 SYDVKM. The CDR3 spans 16 residues. Trimming removed 6 bases from V and 1 base from J, with 16 bases in between. CDR3 protein: CASSQVAPPAKNIQYF. The CDR3 DNA reads as TGTGCCAGCAGCCAGGTAGCACCGCCTGCCAAAAACATTCAGTACTTC.

This clonotype was detected ten times or more. The J gene is TRBJ2-7, the V gene TRBV6-1, with D possibly TRBD2 on 6 matching bases. The germline CDR1 and CDR2 sequences are MNHNS and SASEGT. The ends were cut back, 3 bases at V and 2 bases at J, with 11 bases in the middle. This CDR3 has 14 amino acids. The DNA of the CDR3 is TGTGCCAGCAGTGAGGGCTGGAGGGCCTACGAGCAGTACTTC. Translated, it gives CASSEGWRAYEQYF.

To note about this clonotype: This clone may be a read error of a much larger clone one base away. The chain links TRBV5-1 to TRBJ1-1, with a weak D call TRBD1 (5 bases). CDR3 length: 14 residues. CDR1 is SGHRS and CDR2 is YFSETQ in the germline V gene. The CDR3, as DNA: TGCGCCAACAGCTTTCGGGCGTCAGGGACTGAAGCTTTCTTT. Translated: CANSFRASGTEAFF.

The chain couples TRBV4-1 to TRBJ2-3; no reliable D call. CDR1 and CDR2 from the germline V gene are MGHRA and YSYEKL. V dropped 1 base and J dropped 3 bases, with 2 bases sitting between them. This CDR3 comprises 12 residues. In DNA form, the CDR3 reads TGCGCCAGCAGCCAAGCGACAGATACGCAGTATTTT. Protein product: CASSQATDTQYF.

This clonotype has at least ten counts. The J gene is TRBJ2-7, the V gene TRBV12-3 or TRBV12-4; D may match TRBD1 or TRBD2 (7 bases each). V lost 3 bases to trimming and J lost 1 base, with 13 bases between them. The CDR3 length is 15 residues. The CDR3 sequence: CASSLRQGGSYEQYF. The DNA for the CDR3 is TGTGCCAGCAGTTTGAGGCAGGGGGGGTCCTACGAGCAGTACTTC.

This clonotype occurred many times. V and J are TRBV7-2 and TRBJ2-7, with 10 bases aligning to TRBD2. Looked up from germline, CDR1 is SGHTA and CDR2 is FQGNSA. Germline trimming cut 6 bases from V and 2 bases from J; bases unmatched to any gene: 4. This CDR3 region has 14 residues. Here the CDR3 reads CASSSGLAPYEQYF. CDR3 nucleotide sequence: TGTGCCAGCAGTTCGGGACTAGCGCCCTACGAGCAGTACTTC.

The sample holds many counts of this clonotype. The chain employs TRBV20-1 and TRBJ2-1; 10 nucleotides match TRBD2. CDR3 size: 14 residues. With V trimmed by 3 bases and J by 9 bases, 8 bases remained unmatched. CDR1 and CDR2 from the germline V gene are DFQATT and SNEGSKA (reference sequence). The CDR3 region has the DNA TGCAGTGCTAGTAGAGCTAGCGGGAGACTTGAGCAGTTCTTC. Translation: CSASRASGRLEQFF.

This clonotype was observed at least ten times. The V gene is TRBV7-9, the J gene TRBJ1-5; possible D gene TRBD1, 5 bases. V was pared by 1 base and J by 12 bases, with 10 bases between. Germline CDR1 is SEHNR and CDR2 is FQNEAQ (reference sequence). The CDR3 is made up of 12 amino acids. CDR3 coding DNA: TGTGCCAGCAGCTTAGGGTGGGGGGACCAGCATTTT. It is translated as CASSLGWGDQHF.

In its sample, this clonotype was seen many times. J is TRBJ2-1 and V is TRBV29-1; weak D call: TRBD2 (6 bases). The CDR3 contains 19 residues. V shed 4 bases and J shed 0 bases, with 25 bases lying between them. Germline V gene sequence: CDR1 SQVTM, CDR2 ANQGSEA. CDR3 amino acids: CSVGGSGRGRFSSYNEQFF. Written as DNA, the CDR3 is TGCAGCGTTGGAGGATCCGGGAGAGGGAGATTCAGCTCCTACAATGAGCAGTTCTTC.

This clonotype was observed at least ten times. The rearrangement joins TRBV27 to TRBJ2-4; D might be TRBD1 (5 bases). CDR1 is MNHEY and CDR2 is SMNVEV in the germline V gene (reference sequence). With 2 bases removed from V and 8 bases from J, the gap between germline ends came to 10 bases. The CDR3 length is 13 residues. The chain's CDR3 is CASSLQGRDIQYF. CDR3 DNA sequence: TGTGCCAGCAGTTTACAGGGTAGGGACATTCAGTACTTC.

A remark on this clonotype: This may stem from a read error, because a much larger clone lies one nucleotide away. V gene TRBV5-1 combines with J gene TRBJ2-1; D gene ambiguous. Looked up from germline, CDR1 is SGHRS and CDR2 is YFSETQ. The CDR3 consists of 13 residues. V lost 7 bases and J 7 bases, leaving 15 bases between the germline ends. CDR3 sequence (DNA): TGCGCCAGCCTGGTCGGCCCAGGAAATGAGCAGTTCTTC. Amino acid sequence: CASLVGPGNEQFF.

This clonotype showed up just a few times. This chain connects TRBV5-1 to TRBJ2-3; 10 bases are shared with TRBD2. Germline V gives CDR1 SGHRS, CDR2 YFSETQ. CDR3 size: 16 residues. The ends lost 2 bases at V and 1 base at J; junction bases unmatched: 4. The CDR3 DNA reads as TGCGCCAGCAGCTTCGGACTAGCGGCGCGCACAGATACGCAGTATTTT. The encoded protein is CASSFGLAARTDTQYF.

This clonotype was found a few times. This chain uses TRBV11-2 with TRBJ2-7; 7 bases align to TRBD1. The CDR3 has 14 amino acids. Germline CDR1 and CDR2: SGHAT and FQNNGV. With 3 bases clipped from V and 5 bases from J, the junction kept 7 bases outside the gene matches. The CDR3 DNA reads as TGTGCCAGCAGCTTTAGCTACAGGGGACACGAGCAGTACTTC. Residues: CASSFSYRGHEQYF. Full variable domain (remainder filled in from reference TRBV11-2 and TRBJ2-7): EAGVAQSPRYKIIEKRQSVAFWCNPISGHATLYWYQQILGQGPKLLIQFQNNGVVDDSQLPKDRFSAERLKGVDSTLKIQPAKLEDSAVYLCASSFSYRGHEQYFGPGTRLTVT.

This sequence joins TRBV6-5 and TRBJ2-1; 15 nucleotides line up with TRBD2. CDR3 size: 17 residues. Germline CDR1 reads MNHEY; CDR2 reads SVGAGI. V dropped 2 bases and J dropped 4; count of bases not matched to a gene: 3. The CDR3 sequence is CASSYGLAGGPYNEQFF. Here the CDR3 DNA reads TGTGCCAGCAGTTACGGACTAGCGGGAGGGCCTTACAATGAGCAGTTCTTC.

This clonotype came up a few times. V is TRBV9 and J is TRBJ2-7; perhaps TRBD1 as D (6 bases). The CDR3 spans 17 residues. Germline V gives CDR1 SGDLS, CDR2 YYNGEE. V was cut by 3 bases and J by 0 bases, with 19 bases left in between. The CDR3 loop reads CASSERSSDSYSYEQYF. The CDR3 DNA follows: TGTGCCAGCAGCGAGCGCTCCTCGGACAGCTACTCCTACGAGCAGTACTTC.